The clone carrying this T cell receptor beta chain was counted ten times or more. Its specificity is unknown. Amplified TCR beta CDR3 regions were obtained using RNA transcripts as template. RT-PCR was first run with HTBI primers, then multiplex PCR in a second round. TCRdb used MiXCR to reprocess the multiplex PCR reads, holding one entry per CDR3 protein. This sample has some 350,000 distinct CDR3 sequences, with 15% to 20% found just once. This specimen belongs to a study of Graves' ophthalmopathy and Graves' hyperthyroidism. Certain patients were not enrolled. These were patients with other autoimmune diseases, uncontrolled infections, pregnancy or lactation. Diagnosis used clinical symptoms, serum thyroxine, TRAb, thyroid ultrasound and orbital computed tomography. Overall study findings and caveats: A model built from 13 signatures distinguished ophthalmopathy from stable hyperthyroidism with about 86% sensitivity and about 80% specificity. Thyroid clonotypes that were expanded above 0.001 frequency mostly also appeared in blood.

This CDR3 is 12 amino acids long. Germline V gene lookup returns CDR1 SGHVS and CDR2 FNYEAQ. V was trimmed by 2 bases and J by 11 bases, leaving 7 bases between them. The sequencing sample was made of peripheral blood. This sequence originates from an adult woman with stable Graves' hyperthyroidism. V gene TRBV7-6 combines with J gene TRBJ2-6; D is unclear. CDR3 loop: CASSLRSDVLTF. CDR3 nucleotide sequence: TGTGCCAGCAGCTTACGATCCGACGTCCTGACTTTC.